This TCR beta chain derives from a study of T-cell reconstitution after alpha-beta-depleted transplantation in children. Germline V gene lookup returns CDR1 DFQATT and CDR2 SNEGSKA (reference sequence). After removal of 5 bases from V and 10 bases from J, the junction contained 12 bases not matched to a gene. This CDR3 spans 16 amino acids. The authors prepared the TCRbeta library with unique molecular identifiers. A single record per CDR3 protein comes from TCRdb applying MiXCR to the PCR reads. Here the sample spans about 230,000 distinct CDR3 sequences, roughly 11% being singletons. This clonotype was detected ten times or more.

Material: PBMCs, obtained before TCRalphabeta/CD19-depleted stem cell transplant. The chain links TRBV20-1 to TRBJ2-1; TRBD2 agrees at 15 bases. This clonotype originated in a child less than two years old with acute myeloid leukemia, due to receive a stem cell transplant. The CDR3, as DNA: TGCAGTGCTCCTCATACCCCCGGGACTAGCGGGGGGGAGCAGTTCTTC. Its translation: CSAPHTPGTSGGEQFF.